The T cell receptor beta chain described here comes from a study of T cell repertoires in aging, cancer and after chemotherapy. Whole-study findings and limits: Median generation probability rose over the chemotherapy interval in each cancer cohort, suggesting rebound thymic output. The repertoire data cannot show anything about immunological memory following chemotherapy.

The CDR3 is 23 residues long. V dropped 0 bases and J dropped 2 bases, with 29 bases sitting between them. Germline V CDR1 and CDR2: ENHRY, SYGVKD. Amplification of TCR beta used genomic DNA extracted from peripheral blood. Rearranged V-D-J TRB sequences were amplified with a mixed TRB-A/B primer pool. MiXCR, applied by TCRdb to the multiplex PCR reads, yields one record per CDR3 protein. The repertoire holds several thousand distinct CDR3 sequences, with approximately 68% as singletons. In the case of this clonotype: Antigen unknown.

The material sequenced was blood. V usage is TRBV10-3 and J usage is TRBJ2-6; D might be TRBD1 (6 bases). The clonotype comes from a human donor with a solid tumor. CDR3: CAISESIYALMPTEGAGANVLTF. The CDR3 coding sequence is TGTGCCATCAGTGAGTCGATTTACGCCTTAATGCCGACCGAGGGGGCTGGGGCCAACGTCCTGACTTTC.